This T cell receptor (beta chain) was recovered during a study of blood T cells in healthy people across ages. This clonotype was detected ten times or more. Sample-barcoded 5' priming and a J-beta primer mix drove a second PCR of about 6 to 11 cycles. TCRdb independently ran MiXCR on the 5' RACE reads; one entry per CDR3 protein. This table holds roughly 700,000 distinct CDR3 sequences, around 32% found once. Sequencing input: blood. The sequence derives from a woman aged 80 or over in good health.

CDR3 loop: CASSQGAGTGYTF. In DNA form, the CDR3 reads TGTGCCAGCAGCCAAGGGGCAGGGACTGGCTACACCTTC. The gene calls are TRBV3-1 and TRBJ1-2, with D possibly matching TRBD1 (5 bases). The CDR3 runs to 13 residues. The V gene lost 1 base and the J gene lost 7 bases, with 10 bases spanning the gap. Germline loops: CDR1 LGHDT, CDR2 YNNKEL (reference sequence).